The next 32 T cell receptor beta chains were all read from a single sample in a study. TCRdb processed the 5' RACE reads anew with MiXCR; each CDR3 protein has one entry. Seen here are some 64,000 distinct CDR3 sequences, around a fifth observed once, and the top ten hold about 3%. What was sequenced was memory CD4+ T cells sorted from a lymph node. Subset reported: memory CD4+ T cells, CD4+CD45RO+CD25-. These receptors all stem from a female donor with breast cancer.

The gene calls are TRBV5-1 and TRBJ2-5; 8 bases are a match to TRBD1. Losses at the gene ends were 4 bases for V and 5 bases for J; bases not matched to a gene: 10. Looked up from germline, CDR1 is SGHRS and CDR2 is YFSETQ. The CDR3 has 15 amino acids. CDR3 residues: CASSREGTGGETQYF. The CDR3 DNA is TGCGCCAGCAGCAGAGAAGGGACAGGAGGGGAGACCCAGTACTTC.

The table lists this clonotype with a few counts. The chain combines TRBV7-9 with TRBJ2-7; no firm D call. With 2 bases removed from V and 5 bases from J, the gap between germline ends came to 13 bases. The germline V gene has CDR1 SEHNR and CDR2 FQNEAQ (reference sequence). The CDR3 runs 14 residues. The CDR3 here is CASSLSSSIDEQYF. The DNA for the CDR3 is TGTGCCAGCAGCTTATCTTCGTCGATCGACGAGCAGTACTTC.

Comment on this clonotype: Relative to the germline gene, one junction end is altered; a read error may explain this. The chain recombines TRBV5-1 with TRBJ2-6, with a tentative D call TRBD1 (5 bases). This CDR3 has 15 amino acids. Germline V gene lookup returns CDR1 SGHRS and CDR2 YFSETQ. DNA of the CDR3: TGCGCCAGCAGCTCCAGGGTTTCTGGGGCCGACGTCCTGACTTTC. This encodes CASSSRVSGADVLTF.

The chain links TRBV7-3 to TRBJ2-1, with 8 bases aligning to TRBD2. Germline values: CDR1 SGHTA, CDR2 FQGTGA. The CDR3 consists of 13 residues. V trimming: 5 bases; J trimming: 8 bases; junction bases outside the gene matches: 5. The DNA for the CDR3 is TGTGCCAGCAGCAGCAGCGGGAGACATGAGCAGTTCTTC. Encoded protein: CASSSSGRHEQFF.

The chain combines TRBV19 with TRBJ2-3; possible D gene TRBD2, 6 bases. The V end lost 6 bases, the J end lost 1 base, and 11 bases lay between the germline ends. This CDR3 is built from 14 residues. The germline V gene has CDR1 LNHDA and CDR2 SQIVND (reference sequence). This CDR3 is CASRPKRGTDTQYF. In nucleotides, the CDR3 is TGTGCCAGTAGGCCAAAGCGGGGCACAGATACGCAGTATTTT.

The chain recombines TRBV20-1 with TRBJ1-5; no clear D. This CDR3 has 13 amino acids. From germline, CDR1 is DFQATT and CDR2 SNEGSKA (reference sequence). Trimming took 6 bases from V and 1 from J, leaving 10 bases between them. CDR3 sequence: CSAGGGSNQPQHF. The CDR3 DNA follows: TGCAGTGCCGGAGGAGGCAGCAATCAGCCCCAGCATTTT.

Concerning this clonotype itself: This likely comes from a read error, as the CDR3 has no conserved phenylalanine or tryptophan at its end. This rearrangement joins TRBV5-1 to TRBJ2-3; D gene unclear. This CDR3 spans 15 amino acids. Deletions cut 2 bases from V and 2 bases from J, with 12 bases between. Germline V lookup: CDR1 SGHRS, CDR2 YFSETQ. The CDR3 loop reads CASSFGPLLTDTQYS. CDR3 sequence (DNA): TGCGCCAGCAGCTTCGGACCGCTCCTCACAGATACGCAGTATTCT.

A word on this clonotype: Compared with germline, one end of the junction differs, possibly owing to a read error. The genes are TRBV5-1 and TRBJ2-5; D gene ambiguous. The CDR3 has 13 amino acids. Germline lookup yields CDR1 SGHRS and CDR2 YFSETQ. CDR3 loop: CASSLKGRETQYF. In DNA form, the CDR3 reads TGTGCCAGCAGCTTGAAGGGTCGAGAGACCCAGTACTTC. Combining the CDR3 with reference TRBV5-1 and TRBJ2-5 gives the whole variable domain KAGVTQTPRYLIKTRGQQVTLSCSPISGHRSVSWYQQTPGQGLQFLFEYFSETQRNKGNFPGRFSGRQFSNSRSEMNVSTLELGDSALYLCASSLKGRETQYFGPGTRLLVL.

This chain links TRBV6-2 or TRBV6-3 with TRBJ1-2; D is uncertain. Trimming stripped 3 bases from V and 3 bases from J, with 5 bases between. Germline V CDR1 and CDR2: MNHEY, SVGEGT. This CDR3 is 12 amino acids long. DNA for the CDR3: TGTGCCAGCAGTTATTCAGACTATGGCTACACCTTC. Encoded protein: CASSYSDYGYTF.

This clonotype has ten or more counts. The gene calls are TRBV28 and TRBJ2-5; TRBD1 aligns across 7 bases. The CDR3 spans 12 residues. CDR1 MDHEN and CDR2 SYDVKM come from the germline V gene. Germline trimming cut 8 bases from V and 2 bases from J; bases unmatched to any gene: 2. This CDR3 reads CASSGQQETQYF. CDR3 nucleotide sequence: TGTGCCAGCTCGGGACAGCAAGAGACCCAGTACTTC. Full variable domain (missing parts from reference TRBV28 and TRBJ2-5): DVKVTQSSRYLVKRTGEKVFLECVQDMDHENMFWYRQDPGLGLRLIYFSYDVKMKEKGDIPEGYSVSREKKERFSLILESASTNQTSMYLCASSGQQETQYFGPGTRLLVL.

This clonotype was found a few times. The rearrangement links TRBV20-1 to TRBJ2-1, with 12 nucleotides matching TRBD2. Trimming removed 3 bases from V and 8 bases from J; junction bases left unmatched: 11. Germline V gene lookup returns CDR1 DFQATT and CDR2 SNEGSKA (reference sequence). The CDR3 has 16 amino acids. In DNA, the CDR3 is TGCAGTGCTAGTTTAAGGTCTAGCGGGAGGGCTGATGAGCAGTTCTTC. Protein product: CSASLRSSGRADEQFF.

This sequence joins TRBV12-3 or TRBV12-4 and TRBJ2-2; maybe TRBD1 (5 bases). Trimming took off 6 bases at V and 6 bases at J, with 20 bases between the two ends. This CDR3 has 16 amino acids. This chain's CDR3 is CASSSQAGSIAGELFF. The CDR3, as DNA: TGTGCCAGCAGCTCACAGGCAGGTTCGATCGCCGGGGAGCTGTTTTTT.

Points on this clonotype: It is likely a read error, because the conserved phenylalanine at the end of the CDR3 is missing. The V call is TRBV28, the J call TRBJ2-7; 10 bases align to TRBD2. Germline assignment: CDR1 MDHEN and CDR2 SYDVKM. Germline trimming cut 0 bases from V and 5 bases from J; bases unmatched to any gene: 4. The CDR3 covers 15 residues. CDR3 sequence reads: CASSLWASGSHEQYY. The CDR3 DNA sequence: TGTGCCAGCAGTTTATGGGCTAGCGGGAGTCACGAGCAGTACTAC.

This chain connects TRBV12-3 or TRBV12-4 to TRBJ2-2; TRBD2 aligns across 8 bases. The length of the CDR3 is 20 residues. The junction had 16 bases not matched to a gene; V was cut back by 3 bases and J by 1 base. The CDR3 protein is CASSFRFWRSGRKNTGELFF. The CDR3 DNA reads as TGTGCCAGCAGTTTCCGATTCTGGAGAAGCGGGAGAAAGAACACCGGGGAGCTGTTTTTT.

This clonotype has a count of ten or more. The rearrangement joins TRBV5-1 to TRBJ2-1, with D tentatively TRBD2 (6 bases). Germline values: CDR1 SGHRS, CDR2 YFSETQ. V dropped 6 bases and J dropped 3 bases, with 16 bases sitting between them. The CDR3 contains 15 residues. CDR3 amino acids: CASTPTGANYNEQFF. CDR3 sequence (DNA): TGCGCCAGCACCCCGACGGGAGCAAACTACAATGAGCAGTTCTTC.

The V and J genes are TRBV7-9 and TRBJ1-2, with 8 bases lining up with TRBD1. Trimming at V came to 1 base and at J to 8 bases, leaving 0 bases not matched to a gene. This CDR3 has 12 amino acids. Germline CDR1 is SEHNR and CDR2 is FQNEAQ (reference sequence). This chain's CDR3 is CASSLGDRGYTF. Written as DNA, the CDR3 is TGTGCCAGCAGCTTAGGGGACAGGGGCTACACCTTC.

This clonotype was seen more than once but under ten times. J is TRBJ1-3 and V is TRBV7-2, with 7 bases matching TRBD1. The CDR3 consists of 17 residues. Germline trimming cut 4 bases from V and 0 bases from J; bases unmatched to any gene: 9. CDR1 is SGHTA and CDR2 is FQGNSA in the germline V gene. The chain's CDR3 is CASSSGPTGRSGNTIYF. The CDR3 nucleotides are TGTGCCAGCAGCTCGGGCCCGACAGGGCGCTCTGGAAACACCATATATTTT.

This chain joins TRBV15 and TRBJ2-1, with 9 bases fitting TRBD1. The CDR3 contains 17 residues. Germline V gene lookup returns CDR1 LNHNV and CDR2 YYDKDF (reference sequence). V trimming: 1 base; J trimming: 5 bases; junction bases outside the gene matches: 9. The CDR3 sequence is CATSRGGQGELHNEQFF. The CDR3 DNA reads as TGTGCCACCAGCAGAGGGGGACAGGGTGAACTCCACAATGAGCAGTTCTTC. Filled out from reference TRBV15 and TRBJ2-1, the complete variable domain reads DAMVIQNPRYQVTQFGKPVTLSCSQTLNHNVMYWYQQKSSQAPKLLFHYYDKDFNNEADTPDNFQSRRPNTSFCFLDIRSPGLGDTAMYLCATSRGGQGELHNEQFFGPGTRLTVL.

In its sample, this clonotype was seen many times. The CDR3 DNA reads TGTGCCAGCAGCTTAGCTTCCGGCCAGGGGGCGCAGTATTTT. This codes for CASSLASGQGAQYF. The V gene is TRBV7-9, the J gene TRBJ2-3, with 7 positions matching TRBD1. Per the germline V gene, CDR1 is SEHNR and CDR2 is FQNEAQ (reference sequence). The trim removed 0 bases at V and 10 bases at J, leaving 7 bases unmatched. The CDR3 extends over 14 amino acids.

This clonotype has more than one count but fewer than ten. The chain is built from TRBV21-1 and TRBJ1-1; the table assigns TRBD1, which was not confirmed against the DNA. TRBV21-1 is a pseudogene locus. This CDR3 is 15 amino acids long. In nucleotides, the CDR3 is TGTGCCAGCAGCAAAGTTAGGGACCTGAACACTGAAGCTTTCTTT. It is translated as CASSKVRDLNTEAFF.

This clonotype was detected many times. This chain connects TRBV7-3 to TRBJ2-3; D ambiguous. V lost 2 bases and J 3 bases, leaving 6 bases between the germline ends. Germline V gene lookup returns CDR1 SGHTA and CDR2 FQGTGA. The CDR3 covers 13 residues. CDR3 in amino acids: CASSLFGTDTQYF. Written as DNA, the CDR3 is TGTGCCAGCAGCTTATTCGGAACAGATACGCAGTATTTT.

On this clonotype itself: Here the CDR3 omits its conserved ending phenylalanine or tryptophan, so a read error is the likely source. This chain's CDR3 is CASSLGYEQYL. The CDR3 coding sequence is TGTGCCAGCTCCTTGGGGTACGAGCAGTACCTC. The rearrangement links TRBV25-1 to TRBJ2-7, with unresolved D. Germline lookup yields CDR1 MGHDK and CDR2 SYGVNS. V lost 8 bases to trimming and J lost 4 bases, with 9 bases between them. The CDR3 is 11 amino acids.

The V and J genes are TRBV6-5 and TRBJ2-2; 11 nucleotides align to TRBD2. J gave up 4 bases and V 6 bases, and 4 bases lay outside the gene matches. CDR1 is MNHEY, CDR2 SVGAGI, per germline. CDR3 size: 15 residues. CDR3 amino acids: CASRGTSGCTGELFF. The CDR3 DNA reads TGTGCCAGCAGGGGGACTAGCGGATGCACCGGGGAGCTGTTTTTT.

This clonotype was detected only a few times. The chain carries TRBV5-1 and TRBJ1-5; no reliable D call. Germline CDR1 is SGHRS and CDR2 is YFSETQ. The length of the CDR3 is 14 residues. Deletions cut 0 bases from V and 7 bases from J, with 11 bases between. CDR3 nucleotide sequence: TGCGCCAGCAGCTTGGAAGGAGGGAAACAGCCCCAGCATTTT. It translates to CASSLEGGKQPQHF. The entire variable domain, with the rest obtained from reference TRBV5-1 and TRBJ1-5, is as follows: KAGVTQTPRYLIKTRGQQVTLSCSPISGHRSVSWYQQTPGQGLQFLFEYFSETQRNKGNFPGRFSGRQFSNSRSEMNVSTLELGDSALYLCASSLEGGKQPQHFGDGTRLSIL.

This clonotype was observed a handful of times. The CDR3 spells CASSPSYGGAGDTQYF. CDR3 sequence (DNA): TGCGCCAGCAGCCCGAGTTATGGGGGTGCGGGAGATACGCAGTATTTT. The V gene is TRBV5-1, the J gene TRBJ2-3; perhaps D is TRBD1 or TRBD2 (5 bases each). CDR1 and CDR2 (germline): SGHRS, YFSETQ. This CDR3 is 16 amino acids long. Trimming stripped 4 bases from V and 5 bases from J, with 20 bases between.

Concerning this clonotype: At one end, the junction sequence differs from germline, possibly due to a read error. V usage is TRBV28 and J usage is TRBJ2-3; 8 positions match TRBD2. The CDR3 contains 13 residues. The germline V gene encodes CDR1 MDHEN and CDR2 SYDVKM. The CDR3 sequence is CASSLRGADTQYF. The CDR3 DNA sequence: TGTGCCAGCAGTTTGCGGGGGGCAGACACGCAGTATTTT.

The chain carries TRBV20-1 and TRBJ1-6; weak D call: TRBD1 (5 bases). The CDR3 extends over 16 amino acids. The germline V gene encodes CDR1 DFQATT and CDR2 SNEGSKA (reference sequence). V lost 3 bases and J lost 7, with 19 bases in between. CDR3 in amino acids: CSASPLRESFNSPLHF. In DNA, the CDR3 is TGCAGTGCTAGCCCCCTCAGGGAGTCGTTCAATTCACCCCTCCACTTT.

Points on this clonotype: Being one base from a much bigger clone, this may be a read error. V gene TRBV28 combines with J gene TRBJ2-5; TRBD1 matches at 10 bases. Germline V gives CDR1 MDHEN, CDR2 SYDVKM. The CDR3 length is 14 residues. CDR3 nucleotide sequence: TGTGTCAGCTGGGGGGACAGGGGTAGAGAGACCCAGTACTTC. As protein: CVSWGDRGRETQYF.

This clonotype was detected a few times. The J gene is TRBJ2-3, the V gene TRBV5-5, with D hard to call. V was clipped by 4 bases and J by 5 bases, with 8 bases between them. In germline, CDR1 is SGHKS, CDR2 YYEKEE (reference sequence). CDR3 length equals 12 residues. The CDR3 spells CASSKYEDTQYF. CDR3 in DNA: TGTGCCAGCAGCAAGTACGAAGATACGCAGTATTTT.

Points on this clonotype: The junction differs from germline at one of its ends, possibly a read error. This chain connects TRBV18 to TRBJ2-7; D may be TRBD1 (5 bases). The CDR3 is 15 amino acids. Germline CDR1 reads KGHSH; CDR2 reads LQKENI. The DNA for the CDR3 is TGTGCCAGCTCACCACCGGCGAACAGGCTTTACGAGCAGTGCTTC. Amino acid sequence: CASSPPANRLYEQCF.

This clonotype appeared a single time. The chain uses TRBV7-9 and TRBJ1-4; D not certain. V shed 5 bases and J shed 9 bases, with 16 bases lying between them. The CDR3 sequence is 14 residues long. The germline gives CDR1 SEHNR, CDR2 FQNEAQ (reference sequence). The CDR3 protein is CASSGPTPPQKLFF. CDR3 coding DNA: TGTGCCAGCAGCGGCCCTACCCCCCCTCAAAAACTGTTTTTT.

This clonotype was seen many times. The chain links TRBV10-3 to TRBJ1-2; tentative D call: TRBD1 (5 bases). CDR1 and CDR2 from the germline V gene are ENHRY and SYGVKD. The ends were cut back, 0 bases at V and 5 bases at J, with 7 bases in the middle. This CDR3 region has 13 residues. The CDR3 here is CAISESTAYGYTF. The CDR3 nucleotides are TGTGCCATCAGTGAGTCGACAGCATATGGCTACACCTTC.